Listed below are T cell receptor beta chains from one sample, sequenced in a study of patients and donors after allogeneic stem cell transplantation. TCRdb re-called the RT-PCR reads with MiXCR, one entry per CDR3 protein. This repertoire shows roughly 940,000 distinct CDR3 sequences, 15% to 20% found once; its top ten account for around 6%. The sample comprised blood, either unsorted or a sorted T cell fraction (not recorded which). The source of these receptors is a human donor who was either an allogeneic HSCT recipient or a stem cell or donor lymphocyte infusion donor (not recorded which). It is not recorded whose cells these are; they may come from a transplant donor. Both conserved end residues are part of each CDR3. Fields, in order: J gene, D gene, V gene, CDR3 length, clone size, CDR3 DNA, CDR3 protein. A D gene is named only where the DNA matches it firmly. Where a row states a size, it is once, few, many or the class of an expanded clone; other rows omit it.

>TRBJ2-1|-|TRBV2|13|few
TGTGCCAGCAGTAGGGACCACTTCAAAGAGCAGTTCTTC
CASSRDHFKEQFF
>TRBJ1-1|-|TRBV13|16|-
TGTGCCAGCAGCCCATACGGGGGCAACTCGAACACTGAAGCTTTCTTT
CASSPYGGNSNTEAFF
>TRBJ2-7|TRBD2|TRBV7-8|15|few
TGTGCCAGCAGCTACTGGACTAGCGGAGCGTACGAGCAGTACTTC
CASSYWTSGAYEQYF
>TRBJ2-1|TRBD2|TRBV5-1|17|-
TGCGCCAGCAGCTTGAATATAGCGGGGTCCTCCTACAATGAGCAGTTCTTC
CASSLNIAGSSYNEQFF
>TRBJ2-1|-|TRBV11-1|13|-
TGTGCCAGCAGCTTTGAGAAATACAATGAGCAGTTCTTC
CASSFEKYNEQFF
>TRBJ2-1|-|TRBV20-1|15|few
TGCAGTGCTAGAGATTCGGAACGGCCCTACAATGAGCAGTTCTTC
CSARDSERPYNEQFF
>TRBJ1-2|TRBD1|TRBV5-1|13|-
TGCGCCAGCAGCGCGCAGGGGGCGAATGGCTACACCTTC
CASSAQGANGYTF
>TRBJ2-2|-|TRBV10-3|16|few
TGTGCCATCAGTGAGTCGGGCGGGGTGAACACCGGGGAGCTGTTTTTT
CAISESGGVNTGELFF
>TRBJ1-1|TRBD1|TRBV20-1|15|few
TGCAGTGCTAACCCGGGACAGGGGGGTTTTACTGAAGCTTTCTTT
CSANPGQGGFTEAFF
>TRBJ2-3|-|TRBV24-1|14|-
TGTGCCACCAGTGAAAGAGTGGAGACAGATACGCAGTATTTT
CATSERVETDTQYF
>TRBJ2-5|-|TRBV2|14|few
TGTGCCAGCAGTTCCGACTATATACAAGAGACCCAGTACTTC
CASSSDYIQETQYF
>TRBJ2-5|-|TRBV12-3/TRBV12-4|14|-
TGTGCCAGCAGTTTAGGTCCTCCCGGGGAGACCCAGTACTTC
CASSLGPPGETQYF
>TRBJ2-1|-|TRBV9|17|-
TGTGCCAGCAGCGTCGGCGGGGGCATAAGCTCCTACAATGAGCAGTTCTTC
CASSVGGGISSYNEQFF
>TRBJ2-2|-|TRBV12-3/TRBV12-4|15|few
TGTGCCAGCAGGCCAACAGGGATGAACACCGGGGAGCTGTTTTTT
CASRPTGMNTGELFF
>TRBJ2-7|TRBD2|TRBV5-4|14|-
TGTGCCAGCAGCTTAGGGACTACCACCTACGAGCAGTACTTC
CASSLGTTTYEQYF
>TRBJ1-3|-|TRBV3-1|16|-
TGTGCCAGCAGCCGGGAGACAGTAGGCTCTGGAAACACCATATATTTT
CASSRETVGSGNTIYF
>TRBJ2-5|-|TRBV4-1|17|medium-sized
TGCGCCAGCAGCCAAGTTCTCTTTGGAGCGGGCAAAGAGACCCAGTACTTC
CASSQVLFGAGKETQYF
>TRBJ2-7|TRBD1|TRBV7-9|14|-
TGTGCCAGCAGCTTACAGGGGGATCTCTACGAGCAGTACTTC
CASSLQGDLYEQYF
>TRBJ1-1|-|TRBV5-1|13|many
TGCGCCAGCAGCATCACAGAGAACACTGAAGCTTTCTTT
CASSITENTEAFF
>TRBJ2-3|-|TRBV10-3|13|-
TGTGCCATCAGTTATGGGATCACAGATACGCAGTATTTT
CAISYGITDTQYF
>TRBJ1-3|-|TRBV5-1|15|-
TGCGCCAGCAGCTTGGCGGGGTCCGCTGGAAACACCATATATTTT
CASSLAGSAGNTIYF
>TRBJ1-4|-|TRBV20-1|15|few
TGCAGTGCTCGCCCCGGATCCCCAGGGAATGAAAAACTGTTTTTT
CSARPGSPGNEKLFF
>TRBJ2-2|TRBD2|TRBV5-1|16|few
TGCGCCAGCAGCCCCGGGCGGCCTAGCGGGACCGGGGAGCTGTTTTTT
CASSPGRPSGTGELFF
>TRBJ2-6|-|TRBV15|14|-
TGTGCCACCAGCCTCTATTCTGGGGCCAACGTCCTGACTTTC
CATSLYSGANVLTF
>TRBJ1-5|-|TRBV27|14|few
TGTGCCAGCAGCCGCGCCCGGGGCAATCAGCCCCAGCATTTT
CASSRARGNQPQHF
>TRBJ1-2|-|TRBV7-2|13|-
TGTGCCAGCAGCTCCCCCGGGAGATATGGCTACACCTTC
CASSSPGRYGYTF
>TRBJ2-5|-|TRBV3-1|16|-
TGTGCCAGCAGCCAACTAGAGTTTATTGGCCCAGAGACCCAGTACTTC
CASSQLEFIGPETQYF
>TRBJ2-7|-|TRBV12-3/TRBV12-4|14|few
TGTGCCAGCAGTTTCCAGATTTCTGACTACGAGCAGTACTTC
CASSFQISDYEQYF
>TRBJ2-1|TRBD2|TRBV4-2|15|-
TGTGCCAGCAGCCAATGGCGGGAGCTTCACAATGAGCAGTTCTTC
CASSQWRELHNEQFF
>TRBJ2-3|-|TRBV29-1|13|many
TGCAGCGTTGAGAGGGGTGGGACAGATACGCAGTATTTT
CSVERGGTDTQYF
>TRBJ1-1|-|TRBV29-1|13|few
TGCAGCGGCCAGGGTTTCATGAACACTGAAGCTTTCTTT
CSGQGFMNTEAFF
>TRBJ1-2|-|TRBV27|13|-
TGTGCCAGCAGTTTACACCTCGACTATGGCTACACCTTC
CASSLHLDYGYTF
>TRBJ2-3|TRBD2|TRBV5-1|15|few
TGCGCCAGCAGCTTGGATTCTAGCGGGGGTAATACGCAGTATTTT
CASSLDSSGGNTQYF
>TRBJ2-1|TRBD2|TRBV11-1|18|-
TGTGCCAGCAGCTTAGCGGGGGGGAGCGGGGGAACTTACAATGAGCAGTTCTTC
CASSLAGGSGGTYNEQFF
>TRBJ1-1|-|TRBV21-1|19|-
TGTGCCAGCAGCAAAGGGGAACAGCCGACTACCCAAACGAACACTGAAGCTTTCTTT
CASSKGEQPTTQTNTEAFF